This T cell receptor (beta chain) emerged from a study of blood T cells in healthy people across ages. Concerning this clonotype: Its antigen remains unidentified.

Sample-barcoded 5' priming and a J-beta primer mix drove a second PCR of about 6 to 11 cycles. CDR3-containing paired-end reads numbering at least 2.5 million came from each sample. Via MiXCR, TCRdb re-called the 5' RACE reads, giving one row per CDR3 protein. Altogether roughly 1,000,000 distinct CDR3 sequences are present, under 30% being singletons, with the ten largest covering less than 0.75%. The CDR3 spans 13 residues. Germline loops: CDR1 SGHTA, CDR2 FQGTGA. V dropped 3 bases and J dropped 6 bases, with 10 bases sitting between them. Overall study findings and caveats: Diversity estimated from one million T cells was considered an underestimate. The study found more naive CD4+ cells and higher diversity in long-lived than aged donors.

This sample was also put to use in a study of T cells of mothers and their children.

The sequenced sample was blood. The TCR comes from a girl aged 2 to 10 in good health. The chain links TRBV7-3 to TRBJ2-3; D is unclear. In nucleotides, the CDR3 is TGTGCCAGCAGCTTGTTGGTTATGGATACGCAGTATTTT. It specifies CASSLLVMDTQYF.